This T cell receptor beta chain was recorded in a study of T cells in localized non-small cell lung cancer. Sequencing used immunoSEQ multiplex PCR; TCRdb keeps in-frame clones, though not all of them. The table lists about 21,000 clones, 88% of them singletons. The source was peripheral blood mononuclear cells, collected before any cancer treatment. The receptor was isolated from a male donor aged 60 or older with stage II lung adenocarcinoma.

CDR3 residues: CASSKAGTFYEQYF. CDR3 in DNA: TGTGCCAGCAGCAAGGCGGGAACCTTCTACGAGCAGTACTTC. J is TRBJ2-7 and V is TRBV9, with D possibly TRBD2 on 6 matching bases. Germline V gene data show CDR1 as SGDLS and CDR2 as YYNGEE. CDR3 size: 14 residues. Trimming removed 4 bases at V and 3 bases at J, with 14 bases between.